Listed below are T cell receptor beta chains from one sample, sequenced in a study of blood T cells in healthy people across ages. Each CDR3 protein gets one entry after TCRdb re-called the 5' RACE reads with MiXCR. The table records roughly 1,500,000 distinct CDR3 sequences, about 31% of them present only once. The sequenced material came from blood. The receptors derive from a woman aged 25 to 39 in good health. The CDR3 runs from the conserved cysteine through the conserved F or W. Fields, in order: J gene, clone size, V gene, D gene, CDR3 protein, CDR3 DNA. The D gene is left open where the match is weak. Size values are once, few and many counts, or a class for expanded clones, and some rows have none.

J: TRBJ2-7; size: .; V: TRBV15; D: .; CDR3: CATSPGAGAYEQYF; DNA: TGTGCCACCAGCCCAGGGGCAGGGGCATACGAGCAGTACTTC
J: TRBJ2-3; size: .; V: TRBV3-1; D: TRBD2; CDR3: CASSQLLAGGRNTDTQYF; DNA: TGTGCCAGCAGCCAACTACTAGCGGGGGGGCGGAACACAGATACGCAGTATTTT
J: TRBJ2-3; size: .; V: TRBV12-5; D: .; CDR3: CASGTTLGAADTQYF; DNA: TGTGCTAGTGGGACAACCCTCGGAGCGGCAGATACGCAGTATTTT
J: TRBJ2-7; size: few; V: TRBV6-6; D: .; CDR3: CASSYGGFSYEQYF; DNA: TGTGCCAGCAGTTACGGAGGTTTCTCCTACGAGCAGTACTTC
J: TRBJ2-1; size: few; V: TRBV7-9; D: TRBD2; CDR3: CASSPPGGRSNEQFF; DNA: TGTGCCAGCAGCCCCCCGGGCGGGAGAAGCAATGAGCAGTTCTTC
J: TRBJ2-5; size: .; V: TRBV30; D: .; CDR3: CAWSGLSKETQYF; DNA: TGTGCCTGGAGTGGACTATCCAAAGAGACCCAGTACTTC
J: TRBJ1-5; size: .; V: TRBV5-1; D: TRBD1; CDR3: CASTGGRSNQPQHF; DNA: TGCGCCAGTACAGGGGGTCGGAGCAATCAGCCCCAGCATTTT
J: TRBJ2-3; size: .; V: TRBV3-1; D: TRBD2; CDR3: CASVQGLAGGQQYF; DNA: TGTGCCAGCGTCCAGGGACTAGCGGGGGGGCAGCAGTATTTT
J: TRBJ2-3; size: many; V: TRBV20-1; D: .; CDR3: CSASKVSSGTQYF; DNA: TGCAGTGCCTCCAAGGTCTCCTCGGGTACGCAGTATTTT
J: TRBJ2-7; size: .; V: TRBV18; D: TRBD1; CDR3: CASSPGTGAIEQYF; DNA: TGTGCCAGCTCACCCGGGACAGGGGCCATCGAGCAGTACTTC
J: TRBJ2-6; size: .; V: TRBV6-1; D: TRBD2; CDR3: CASGIDSSGANVLTF; DNA: TGCGCCAGCGGGATAGACTCCTCTGGGGCCAACGTCCTGACTTTC
J: TRBJ2-7; size: .; V: TRBV20-1; D: TRBD2; CDR3: CSARVLPSGASSYEQYF; DNA: TGCAGTGCTAGAGTCCTTCCTAGCGGGGCTAGCTCCTACGAGCAGTACTTC
J: TRBJ2-2; size: .; V: TRBV9; D: TRBD1; CDR3: CASSARTGLDTGELFF; DNA: TGTGCCAGCAGCGCCCGGACAGGGCTAGACACCGGGGAGCTGTTTTTT
J: TRBJ2-5; size: few; V: TRBV14; D: .; CDR3: CASSPRASLGETQYF; DNA: TGTGCCAGCAGCCCGAGGGCCAGCCTAGGGGAGACCCAGTACTTC
J: TRBJ1-2; size: .; V: TRBV6-1; D: TRBD1; CDR3: CASSLRGSNYGYTF; DNA: TGTGCCAGTAGCCTCAGGGGGTCTAACTATGGCTACACCTTC
J: TRBJ1-1; size: .; V: TRBV20-1; D: .; CDR3: CSAAIRDTEAFF; DNA: TGCAGTGCTGCTATAAGGGACACTGAAGCTTTCTTT
J: TRBJ2-1; size: few; V: TRBV5-4; D: .; CDR3: CASSSRIGNEQFF; DNA: TGTGCCAGCAGCTCTCGGATCGGGAATGAGCAGTTCTTC
J: TRBJ2-3; size: .; V: TRBV5-1; D: .; CDR3: CASSPVKPRTDTQYF; DNA: TGCGCCAGCAGCCCCGTGAAGCCCCGCACAGATACGCAGTATTTT
J: TRBJ2-4; size: .; V: TRBV4-1; D: TRBD2; CDR3: CASSPSGAGGPGAKNIQYF; DNA: TGCGCCAGCAGCCCCTCAGGAGCGGGAGGGCCTGGGGCCAAAAACATTCAGTACTTC
J: TRBJ1-1; size: .; V: TRBV12-3/TRBV12-4; D: .; CDR3: CASSFTQQAFF; DNA: TGTGCCAGCAGTTTTACACAGCAAGCTTTCTTT
J: TRBJ2-5; size: .; V: TRBV5-6; D: .; CDR3: CAGSLAEGPETQYF; DNA: TGTGCCGGCAGCTTGGCGGAGGGACCGGAGACCCAGTACTTC
J: TRBJ2-3; size: .; V: TRBV5-6; D: .; CDR3: CASSSLKGLTDTQYF; DNA: TGTGCCAGCAGCTCTCTCAAGGGCCTCACAGATACGCAGTATTTT
J: TRBJ2-7; size: few; V: TRBV28; D: .; CDR3: CASSLTGLLSYEQYF; DNA: TGTGCCAGCAGTTTAACCGGACTCCTCAGCTACGAGCAGTACTTC
J: TRBJ2-1; size: few; V: TRBV6-1; D: .; CDR3: CASSATQGGYGEQFF; DNA: TGTGCCAGCAGTGCTACTCAGGGGGGGTACGGTGAGCAGTTCTTC
J: TRBJ1-5; size: few; V: TRBV20-1; D: .; CDR3: CSASVPSNQPQHF; DNA: TGCAGTGCTAGTGTGCCTAGCAATCAGCCCCAGCATTTT
J: TRBJ2-7; size: many; V: TRBV29-1; D: .; CDR3: CSVVRQKDEQYF; DNA: TGCAGCGTTGTGAGACAGAAGGACGAGCAGTACTTC
J: TRBJ1-2; size: few; V: TRBV6-5; D: .; CDR3: CASRGTWITTDGYTF; DNA: TGTGCCAGCAGGGGGACGTGGATCACGACGGATGGCTACACCTTC